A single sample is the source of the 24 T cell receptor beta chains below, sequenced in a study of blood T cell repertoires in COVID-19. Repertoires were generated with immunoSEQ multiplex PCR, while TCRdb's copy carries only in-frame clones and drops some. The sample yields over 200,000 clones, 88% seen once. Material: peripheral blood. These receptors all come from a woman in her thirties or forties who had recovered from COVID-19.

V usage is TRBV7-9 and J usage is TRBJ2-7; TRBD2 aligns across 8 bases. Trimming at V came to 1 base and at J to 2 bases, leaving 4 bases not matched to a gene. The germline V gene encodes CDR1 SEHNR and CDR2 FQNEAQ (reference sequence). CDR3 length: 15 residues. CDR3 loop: CASSLGPSGPYEQYF. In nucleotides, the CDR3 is TGTGCCAGCAGCTTAGGGCCTAGCGGGCCCTACGAGCAGTACTTC.

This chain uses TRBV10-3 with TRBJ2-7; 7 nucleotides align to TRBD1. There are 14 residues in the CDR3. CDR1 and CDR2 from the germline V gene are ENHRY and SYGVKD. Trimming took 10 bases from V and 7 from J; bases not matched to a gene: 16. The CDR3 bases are TGTGCCACAAGGCCCGACAGGGTCAGGGGGGAGCAGTACTTC. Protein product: CATRPDRVRGEQYF.

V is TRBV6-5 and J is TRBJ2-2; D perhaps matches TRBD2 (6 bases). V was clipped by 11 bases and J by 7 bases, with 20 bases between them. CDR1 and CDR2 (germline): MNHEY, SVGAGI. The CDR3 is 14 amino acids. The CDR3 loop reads CAGGAGPWDGELFF. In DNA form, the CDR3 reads TGTGCCGGTGGGGCGGGGCCCTGGGACGGGGAGCTGTTTTTT.

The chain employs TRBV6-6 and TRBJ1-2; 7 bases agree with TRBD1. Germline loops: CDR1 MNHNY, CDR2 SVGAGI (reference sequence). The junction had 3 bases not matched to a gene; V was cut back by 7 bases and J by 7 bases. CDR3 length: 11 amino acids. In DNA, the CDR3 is TGTGCCAGCAAGGGGGCGGGTGGCTACACCTTC. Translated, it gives CASKGAGGYTF.

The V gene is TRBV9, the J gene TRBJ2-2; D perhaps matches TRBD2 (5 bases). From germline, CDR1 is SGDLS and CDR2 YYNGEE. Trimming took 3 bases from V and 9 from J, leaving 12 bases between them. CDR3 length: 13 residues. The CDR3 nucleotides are TGTGCCAGCAGCGCGGACTCCCCCTGGGAGCTGTTTTTT. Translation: CASSADSPWELFF.

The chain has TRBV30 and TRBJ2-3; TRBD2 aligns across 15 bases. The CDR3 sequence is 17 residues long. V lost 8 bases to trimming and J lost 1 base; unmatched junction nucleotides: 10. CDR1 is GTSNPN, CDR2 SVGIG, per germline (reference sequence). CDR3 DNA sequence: TGTGCCAGTGGGACTAGCGGGAGGAGCGGGGGCACAGATACGCAGTATTTT. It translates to CASGTSGRSGGTDTQYF.

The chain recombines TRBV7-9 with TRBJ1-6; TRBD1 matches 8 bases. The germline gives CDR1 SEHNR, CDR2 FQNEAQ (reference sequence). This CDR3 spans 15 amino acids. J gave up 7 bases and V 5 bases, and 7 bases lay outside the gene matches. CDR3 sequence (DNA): TGTGCCAGCAGCGCCCCAGGGGGCCCGAATTCACCCCTCCACTTT. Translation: CASSAPGGPNSPLHF.

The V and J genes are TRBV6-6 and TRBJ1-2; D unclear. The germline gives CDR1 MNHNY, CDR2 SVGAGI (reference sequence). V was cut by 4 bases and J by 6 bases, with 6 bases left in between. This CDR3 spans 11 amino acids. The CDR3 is CASSLRDGYTF. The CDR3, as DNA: TGTGCCAGCAGTTTGAGGGATGGCTACACCTTC.

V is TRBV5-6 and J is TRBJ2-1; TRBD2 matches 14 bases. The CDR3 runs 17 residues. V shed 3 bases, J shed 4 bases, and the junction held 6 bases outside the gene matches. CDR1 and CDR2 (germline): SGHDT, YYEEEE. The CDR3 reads CASSYGTSGRGYNEQFF. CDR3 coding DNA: TGTGCCAGCAGCTACGGGACTAGCGGGAGAGGGTACAATGAGCAGTTCTTC.

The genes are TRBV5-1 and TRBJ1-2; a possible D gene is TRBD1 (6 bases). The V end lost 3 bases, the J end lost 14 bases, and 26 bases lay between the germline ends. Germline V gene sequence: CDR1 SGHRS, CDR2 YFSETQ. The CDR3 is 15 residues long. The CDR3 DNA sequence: TGCGCCAGCAGCTCCTCTGGGGGCAGGGGTGAAGTTGTAACCTTC. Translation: CASSSSGGRGEVVTF.

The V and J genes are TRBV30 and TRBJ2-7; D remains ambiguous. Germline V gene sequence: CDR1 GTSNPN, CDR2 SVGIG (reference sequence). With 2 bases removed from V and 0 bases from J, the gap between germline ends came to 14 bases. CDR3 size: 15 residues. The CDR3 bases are TGTGCCTGGAGTACCCGGCGGAGTCCCTCCTACGAGCAGTACTTC. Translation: CAWSTRRSPSYEQYF.

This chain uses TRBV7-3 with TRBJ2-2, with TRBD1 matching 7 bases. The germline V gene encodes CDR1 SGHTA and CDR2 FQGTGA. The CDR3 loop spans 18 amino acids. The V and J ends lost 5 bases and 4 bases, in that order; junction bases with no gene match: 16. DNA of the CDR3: TGTGCCAGCAGCCCCCGACCCTTCCCAGGGGGTGGCACCGGGGAGCTGTTTTTT. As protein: CASSPRPFPGGGTGELFF.

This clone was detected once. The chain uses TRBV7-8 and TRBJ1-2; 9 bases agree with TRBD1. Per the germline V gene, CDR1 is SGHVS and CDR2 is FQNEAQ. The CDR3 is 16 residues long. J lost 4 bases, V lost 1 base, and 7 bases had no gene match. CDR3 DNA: TGTGCCAGCAGCTTAGGGGGGACAGGGCTCGCCTATGGCTACACCTTC. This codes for CASSLGGTGLAYGYTF.

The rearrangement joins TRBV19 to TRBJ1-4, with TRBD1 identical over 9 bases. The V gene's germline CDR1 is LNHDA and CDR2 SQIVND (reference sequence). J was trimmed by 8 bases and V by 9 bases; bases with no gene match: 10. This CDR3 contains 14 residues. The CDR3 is CASRDRGQGEKLFF. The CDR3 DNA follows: TGTGCCAGCAGAGACAGGGGACAGGGAGAAAAACTGTTTTTT. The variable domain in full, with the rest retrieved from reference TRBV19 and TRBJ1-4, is DGGITQSPKYLFRKEGQNVTLSCEQNLNHDAMYWYRQDPGQGLRLIYYSQIVNDFQKGDIAEGYSVSREKKESFPLTVTSAQKNPTAFYLCASRDRGQGEKLFFGSGTQLSVL.

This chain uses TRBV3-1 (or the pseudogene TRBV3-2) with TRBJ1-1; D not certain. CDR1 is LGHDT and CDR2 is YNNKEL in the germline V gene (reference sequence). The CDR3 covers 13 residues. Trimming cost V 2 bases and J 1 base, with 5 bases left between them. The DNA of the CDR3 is TGTGCCAGCAGCCAACAAGCGAACACTGAAGCTTTCTTT. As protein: CASSQQANTEAFF.

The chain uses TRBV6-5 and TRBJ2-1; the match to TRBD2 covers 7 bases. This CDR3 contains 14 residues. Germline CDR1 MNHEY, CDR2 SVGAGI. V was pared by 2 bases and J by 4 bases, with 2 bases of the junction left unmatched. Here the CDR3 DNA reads TGTGCCAGCAGTTACGGACTAGGATACAATGAGCAGTTCTTC. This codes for CASSYGLGYNEQFF.

The CDR3 sequence: CASSQDAVSSYEQYF. The CDR3 DNA reads TGTGCCAGCAGCCAAGATGCGGTGTCCTCCTACGAGCAGTACTTC. This chain links TRBV3-1 (or the pseudogene TRBV3-2) with TRBJ2-7; D remains ambiguous. CDR3 length equals 15 residues. Germline values: CDR1 LGHDT, CDR2 YNNKEL (reference sequence). V was clipped by 0 bases and J by 0 bases, with 9 bases between them.

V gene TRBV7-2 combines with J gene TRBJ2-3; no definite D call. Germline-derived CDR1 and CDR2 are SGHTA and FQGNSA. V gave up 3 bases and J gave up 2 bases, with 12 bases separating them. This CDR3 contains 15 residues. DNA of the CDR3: TGTGCCAGCAGCTTGAGTCCGGTCCCCACAGATACGCAGTATTTT. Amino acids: CASSLSPVPTDTQYF. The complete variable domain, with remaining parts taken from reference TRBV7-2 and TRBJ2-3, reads GAGVSQSPSNKVTEKGKDVELRCDPISGHTALYWYRQSLGQGLEFLIYFQGNSAPDKSGLPSDRFSAERTGGSVSTLTIQRTQQEDSAVYLCASSLSPVPTDTQYFGPGTRLTVL.

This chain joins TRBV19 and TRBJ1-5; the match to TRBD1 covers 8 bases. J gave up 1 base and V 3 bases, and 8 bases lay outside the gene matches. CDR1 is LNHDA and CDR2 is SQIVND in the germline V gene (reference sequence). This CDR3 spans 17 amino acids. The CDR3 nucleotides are TGTGCCAGTAGTATGGCGCCAGGGGGCTGGAGCAATCAGCCCCAGCATTTT. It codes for CASSMAPGGWSNQPQHF.

The CDR3, as DNA: TGTGCCAGCAGCCCCCGGCAGGTTGGCTACGAGCAGTACTTC. Translated: CASSPRQVGYEQYF. This chain connects TRBV6-5 to TRBJ2-7; D uncertain. Per germline, CDR1 MNHEY and CDR2 SVGAGI. This CDR3 spans 14 amino acids. Trimming took off 6 bases at V and 3 bases at J, with 15 bases between the two ends.

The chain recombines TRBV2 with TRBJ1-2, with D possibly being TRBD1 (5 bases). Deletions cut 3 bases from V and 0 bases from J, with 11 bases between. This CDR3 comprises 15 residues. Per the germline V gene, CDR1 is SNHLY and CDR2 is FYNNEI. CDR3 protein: CASSEGGSANYGYTF. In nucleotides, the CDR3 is TGTGCCAGCAGTGAGGGGGGGAGCGCTAACTATGGCTACACCTTC.

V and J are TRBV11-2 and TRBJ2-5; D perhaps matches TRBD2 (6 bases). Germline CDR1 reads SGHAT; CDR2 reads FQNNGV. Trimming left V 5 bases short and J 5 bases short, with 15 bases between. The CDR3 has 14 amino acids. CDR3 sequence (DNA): TGTGCCAGCAGCCCCCGTCCTAGCGCCGAGACCCAGTACTTC. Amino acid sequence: CASSPRPSAETQYF.

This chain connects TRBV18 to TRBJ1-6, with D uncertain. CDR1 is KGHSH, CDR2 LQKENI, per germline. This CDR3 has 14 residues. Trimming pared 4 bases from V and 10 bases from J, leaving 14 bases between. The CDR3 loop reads CASSLSGFGSPLHF. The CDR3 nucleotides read TGTGCCAGCTCACTCAGCGGGTTTGGGTCACCCCTCCACTTT.

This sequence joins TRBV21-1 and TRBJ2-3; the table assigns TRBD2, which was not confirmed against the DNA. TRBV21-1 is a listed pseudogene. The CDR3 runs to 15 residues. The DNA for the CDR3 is TGTGCCATCGCCCCTGCGGGAGGTGGCACAGATACGCAGTATTTT. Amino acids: CAIAPAGGGTDTQYF.